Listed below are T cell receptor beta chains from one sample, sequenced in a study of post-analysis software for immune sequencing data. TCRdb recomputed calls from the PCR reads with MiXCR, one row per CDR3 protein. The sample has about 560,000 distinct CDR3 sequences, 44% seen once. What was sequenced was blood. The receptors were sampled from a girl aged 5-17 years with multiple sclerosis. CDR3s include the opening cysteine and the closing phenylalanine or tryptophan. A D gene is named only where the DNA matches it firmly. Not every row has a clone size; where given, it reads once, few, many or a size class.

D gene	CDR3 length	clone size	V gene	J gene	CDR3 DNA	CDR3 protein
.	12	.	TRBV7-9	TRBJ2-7	TGTGCCAGCAGCTTATATAGGTCGGAGGAGTACTTC	CASSLYRSEEYF
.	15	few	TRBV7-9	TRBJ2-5	TGTGCCAGCAGCTTAGCGTCGGGCGGGCAAGAGACCCAGTACTTC	CASSLASGGQETQYF
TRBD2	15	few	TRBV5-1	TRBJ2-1	TGCGCCAGCAGCTTTGGTCGGGGGGGAGGAAATGAGCAGTTCTTC	CASSFGRGGGNEQFF
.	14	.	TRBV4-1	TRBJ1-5	TGCGCCAGCAGCCAAGAGGGTTACAATCAGCCCCAGCATTTT	CASSQEGYNQPQHF
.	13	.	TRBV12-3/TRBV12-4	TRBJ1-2	TGTGCCAGCAGTGAAGGGGTTGAGGCTGGCTACACCTTC	CASSEGVEAGYTF
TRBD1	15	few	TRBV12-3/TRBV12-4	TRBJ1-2	TGTGCCAGCAGGGAGGGACAGGGGAACTTCTATGGCTACACCTTC	CASREGQGNFYGYTF
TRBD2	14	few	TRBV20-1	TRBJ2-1	TGCAGTGCCCGCCAGGCGGGAGGGCCCGGTGAGCAGTTCTTC	CSARQAGGPGEQFF
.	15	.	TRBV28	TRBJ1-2	TGTTACTCAGGGGAAAGGGGCCGTCCTTCGGATGGCTACACCTTC	CYSGERGRPSDGYTF
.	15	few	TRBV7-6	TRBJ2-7	TGTGCCAGCAGCTCACCCACCGCAGGTGGCTACGAGCAGTACTTC	CASSSPTAGGYEQYF
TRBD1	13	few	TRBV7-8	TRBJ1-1	TGTGCCAGCAACACAGGACAGGGGCTCGTGGCTTTCTTT	CASNTGQGLVAFF
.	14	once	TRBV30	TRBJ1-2	TGTGCCTGGAGCTCTTGGGACATGGGCTATGGCTACACCTTC	CAWSSWDMGYGYTF
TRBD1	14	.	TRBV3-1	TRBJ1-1	TGTGCCAGCAGCCAACAATCAGGGGGGCCTGAAGCTTTCTTT	CASSQQSGGPEAFF
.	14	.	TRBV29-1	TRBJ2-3	TGCAGCGTTGGTCGGGGAGCGAGGGCAGATACGCAGTATTTT	CSVGRGARADTQYF
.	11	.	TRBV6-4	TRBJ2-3	TGTGCCAGCAGTGACTCAGATACGCAGTATTTT	CASSDSDTQYF
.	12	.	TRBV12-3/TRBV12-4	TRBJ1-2	TGTGCCAGCAGTTTCCCCGGGGATGGCTACACCTTC	CASSFPGDGYTF
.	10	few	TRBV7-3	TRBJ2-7	TGTGCCAGCAGCTTTGCCGGACAGTACTTC	CASSFAGQYF
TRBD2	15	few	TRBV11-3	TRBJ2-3	TGTGCCAGCAGCCAACCCTCGGGGGGTGCGGATACGCAGTATTTT	CASSQPSGGADTQYF
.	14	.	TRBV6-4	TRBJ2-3	TGTGTCTCCAGGGTGGGGACAAACACAGATACGCAGTATTTT	CVSRVGTNTDTQYF
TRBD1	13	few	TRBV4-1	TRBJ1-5	TGCGCCAGCAAGGGGGCCGGAGATCAGCCCCAGCATTTT	CASKGAGDQPQHF
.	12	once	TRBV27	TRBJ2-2	TGTGCCAGCGGCCAAGTGCCCGGGGAGCTGTTTTTT	CASGQVPGELFF
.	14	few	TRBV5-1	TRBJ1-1	TGCGCCAGCAGTCGGCAAGCCTTGAACACTGAAGCTTTCTTT	CASSRQALNTEAFF
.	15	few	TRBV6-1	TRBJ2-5	TGTGCCAGCAATAAACCGGGCTTAGCGGTAGAGACCCAGTACTTC	CASNKPGLAVETQYF
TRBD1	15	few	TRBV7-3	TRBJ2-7	TGTGCCAGCAGCTTAACCAGGGACAGCTCCTACGAGCAGTACTTC	CASSLTRDSSYEQYF
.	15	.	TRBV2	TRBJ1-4	TGTGCCAGCAGTCCAAACAGTGCAACTAATGAAAAACTGTTTTTT	CASSPNSATNEKLFF
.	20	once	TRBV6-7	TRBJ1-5	TGTGCCAGCAGTAGCCCCGTGGTCAGGGGCCCTACCATTATCAATCAGCCCCAGCATTTT	CASSSPVVRGPTIINQPQHF
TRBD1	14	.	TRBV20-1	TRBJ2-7	TGCAGTGCTAGGGGGACAGGTAACAGCTACGAGCAGTACTTC	CSARGTGNSYEQYF
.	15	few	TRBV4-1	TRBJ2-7	TGCGCCAGCAGGGCGGTTGCAGGACGCCGCTACGAGCAGTACTTC	CASRAVAGRRYEQYF
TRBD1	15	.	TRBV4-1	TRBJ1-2	TGCGCCAGCAGCCAGGTGGACAGGACCAACTATGGCTACACCTTC	CASSQVDRTNYGYTF
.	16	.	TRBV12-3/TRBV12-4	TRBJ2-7	TGTGCCAGCAGTTTGGACTCCGGGAGTACGCCCTACGAGCAGTACTTC	CASSLDSGSTPYEQYF
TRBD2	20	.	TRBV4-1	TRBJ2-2	TGCGCCAGCAGCTTCGCTTCGGGACTAGCGGGGGGGCGGGACACCGGGGAGCTGTTTTTT	CASSFASGLAGGRDTGELFF
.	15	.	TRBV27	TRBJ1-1	TGTGCCAGCAGCCCCGCAAGGGGGAGGAACACTGAAGCTTTCTTT	CASSPARGRNTEAFF
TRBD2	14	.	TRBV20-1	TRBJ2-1	TGCAGTGCTAGCCGAGCGGGGGGGCTGGATGAGCAGTTCTTC	CSASRAGGLDEQFF
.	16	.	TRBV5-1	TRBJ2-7	TGCGCCAGCAGCTTGGGGATGACACGGATTCCCTACGAGCAGTACTTC	CASSLGMTRIPYEQYF
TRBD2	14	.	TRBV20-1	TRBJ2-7	TGCAGTGTTACGGGACTAGCGTTCTCCTACGAGCAGTACTTC	CSVTGLAFSYEQYF
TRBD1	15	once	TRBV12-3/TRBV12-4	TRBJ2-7	TGTGCCAGCAGTCGAGTGGACAGGGGATCCTACGAGCAGTACTTC	CASSRVDRGSYEQYF
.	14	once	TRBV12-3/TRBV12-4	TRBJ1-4	TGTGCCAGCAGTCCTCGGCCCGAGTTGGAAAAACGGTTTTTT	CASSPRPELEKRFF
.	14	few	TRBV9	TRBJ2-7	TGTGCCAGCAGCGTAGAATCAGGGGTCTACGAGCAGTACTTC	CASSVESGVYEQYF
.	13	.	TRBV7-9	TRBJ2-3	TGTGCCAGCAGTCCGGGAGAGAGTAGTACGCAGTATTTT	CASSPGESSTQYF
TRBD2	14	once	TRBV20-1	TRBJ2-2	TGCAGTGCTTTGAGCGGGGCGAACACCGGGGAGCTGTTTTTT	CSALSGANTGELFF
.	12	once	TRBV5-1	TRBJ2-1	TGCGCCAGCAGTGACCTCGAGGGTGAGCAGTTCTTC	CASSDLEGEQFF
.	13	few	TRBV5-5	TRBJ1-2	TGTGCCAGCAGCTTGAGTCCGCAAGATGGCTACACCTTC	CASSLSPQDGYTF